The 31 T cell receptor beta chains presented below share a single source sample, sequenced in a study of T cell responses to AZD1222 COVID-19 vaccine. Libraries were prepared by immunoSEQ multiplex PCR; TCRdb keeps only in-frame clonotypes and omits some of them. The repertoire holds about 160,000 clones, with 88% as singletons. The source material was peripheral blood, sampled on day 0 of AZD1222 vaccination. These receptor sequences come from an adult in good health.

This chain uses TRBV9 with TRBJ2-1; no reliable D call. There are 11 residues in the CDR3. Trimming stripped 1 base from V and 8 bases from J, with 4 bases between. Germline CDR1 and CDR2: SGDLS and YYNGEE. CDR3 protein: CASSVLDEQFF. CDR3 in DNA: TGTGCCAGCAGCGTATTGGATGAGCAGTTCTTC.

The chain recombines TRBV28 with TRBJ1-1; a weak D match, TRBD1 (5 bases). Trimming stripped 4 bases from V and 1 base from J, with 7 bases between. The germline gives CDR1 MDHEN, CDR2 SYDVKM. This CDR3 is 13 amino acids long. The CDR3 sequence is CASSSGRNTEAFF. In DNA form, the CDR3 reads TGTGCCAGCAGTTCAGGGAGGAACACTGAAGCTTTCTTT.

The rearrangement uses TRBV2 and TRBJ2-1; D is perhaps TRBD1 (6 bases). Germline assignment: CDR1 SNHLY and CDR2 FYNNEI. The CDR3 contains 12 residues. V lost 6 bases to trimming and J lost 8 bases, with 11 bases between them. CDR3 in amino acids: CASRETGDEQFF. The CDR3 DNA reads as TGTGCCAGCAGGGAGACAGGAGATGAGCAGTTCTTC.

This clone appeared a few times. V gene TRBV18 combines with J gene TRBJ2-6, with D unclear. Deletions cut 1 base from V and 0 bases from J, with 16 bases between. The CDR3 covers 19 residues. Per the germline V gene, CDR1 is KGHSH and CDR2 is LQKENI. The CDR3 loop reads CASSPLIAQTFSGANVLTF. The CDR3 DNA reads TGTGCCAGCTCACCACTAATAGCCCAGACATTCTCTGGGGCCAACGTCCTGACTTTC. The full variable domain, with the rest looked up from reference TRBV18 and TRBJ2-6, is NAGVMQNPRHLVRRRGQEARLRCSPMKGHSHVYWYRQLPEEGLKFMVYLQKENIIDESGMPKERFSAEFPKEGPSILRIQQVVRGDSAAYFCASSPLIAQTFSGANVLTFGAGSRLTVL.

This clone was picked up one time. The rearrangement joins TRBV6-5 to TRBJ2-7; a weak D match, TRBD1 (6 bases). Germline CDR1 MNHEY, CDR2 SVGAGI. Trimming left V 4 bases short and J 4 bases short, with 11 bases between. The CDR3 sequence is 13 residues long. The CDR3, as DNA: TGTGCCAGCAGTTTAGCGAGGGGGTACGAGCAGTACTTC. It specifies CASSLARGYEQYF.

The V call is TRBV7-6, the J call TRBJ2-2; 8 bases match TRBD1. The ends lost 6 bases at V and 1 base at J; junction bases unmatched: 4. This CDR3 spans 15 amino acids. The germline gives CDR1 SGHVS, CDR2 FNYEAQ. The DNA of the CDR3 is TGTGCCAGCAGGTCCGGGACAGGGAACACCGGGGAGCTGTTTTTT. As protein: CASRSGTGNTGELFF. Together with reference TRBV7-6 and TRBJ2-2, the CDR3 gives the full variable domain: GAGVSQSPRYKVTKRGQDVALRCDPISGHVSLYWYRQALGQGPEFLTYFNYEAQQDKSGLPNDRFSAERPEGSISTLTIQRTEQRDSAMYRCASRSGTGNTGELFFGEGSRLTVL.

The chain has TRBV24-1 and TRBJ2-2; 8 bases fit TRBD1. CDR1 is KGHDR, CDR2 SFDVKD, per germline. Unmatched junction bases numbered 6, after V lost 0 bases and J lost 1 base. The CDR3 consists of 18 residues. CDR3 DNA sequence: TGTGCCACCAGTGATTTGGGACAGGGAGCTTGGAACACCGGGGAGCTGTTTTTT. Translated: CATSDLGQGAWNTGELFF.

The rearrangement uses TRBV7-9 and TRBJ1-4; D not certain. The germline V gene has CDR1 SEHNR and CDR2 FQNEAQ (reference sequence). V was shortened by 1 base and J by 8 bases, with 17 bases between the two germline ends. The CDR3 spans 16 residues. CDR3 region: CASSLDGQVLMEKLFF. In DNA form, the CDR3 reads TGTGCCAGCAGCTTAGACGGCCAGGTGCTTATGGAAAAACTGTTTTTT. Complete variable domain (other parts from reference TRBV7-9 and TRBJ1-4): DTGVSQNPRHKITKRGQNVTFRCDPISEHNRLYWYRQTLGQGPEFLTYFQNEAQLEKSRLLSDRFSAERPKGSFSTLEIQRTEQGDSAMYLCASSLDGQVLMEKLFFGSGTQLSVL.

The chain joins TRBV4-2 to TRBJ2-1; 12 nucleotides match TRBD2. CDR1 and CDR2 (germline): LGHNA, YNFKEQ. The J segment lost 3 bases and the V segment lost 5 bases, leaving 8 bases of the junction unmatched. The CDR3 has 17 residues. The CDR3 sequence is CASSKKTSGGLYNEQFF. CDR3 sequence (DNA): TGTGCCAGCAGCAAAAAGACTAGCGGGGGACTCTACAATGAGCAGTTCTTC.

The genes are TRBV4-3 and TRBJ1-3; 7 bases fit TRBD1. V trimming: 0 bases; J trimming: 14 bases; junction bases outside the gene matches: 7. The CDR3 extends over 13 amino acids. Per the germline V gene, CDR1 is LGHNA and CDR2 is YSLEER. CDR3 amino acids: CASSQDTGVLLYF. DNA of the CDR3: TGCGCCAGCAGCCAAGACACAGGGGTTCTCTTATATTTT.

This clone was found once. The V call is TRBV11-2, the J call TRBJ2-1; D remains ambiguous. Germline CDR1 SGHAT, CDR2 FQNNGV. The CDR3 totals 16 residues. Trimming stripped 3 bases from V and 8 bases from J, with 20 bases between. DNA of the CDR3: TGTGCCAGCAGCTTCGTGACTGGAATCCTAGTAGATGAGCAGTTCTTC. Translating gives CASSFVTGILVDEQFF.

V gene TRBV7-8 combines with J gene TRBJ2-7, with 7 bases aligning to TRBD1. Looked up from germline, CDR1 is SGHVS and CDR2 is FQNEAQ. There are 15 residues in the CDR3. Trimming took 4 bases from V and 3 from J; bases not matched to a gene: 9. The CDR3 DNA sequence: TGTGCCAGCAGCTCCGGGGACAGAACCCTCTACGAGCAGTACTTC. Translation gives CASSSGDRTLYEQYF. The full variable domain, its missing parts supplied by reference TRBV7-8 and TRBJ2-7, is GAGVSQSPRYKVAKRGQDVALRCDPISGHVSLFWYQQALGQGPEFLTYFQNEAQLDKSGLPSDRFFAERPEGSVSTLKIQRTQQEDSAVYLCASSSGDRTLYEQYFGPGTRLTVT.

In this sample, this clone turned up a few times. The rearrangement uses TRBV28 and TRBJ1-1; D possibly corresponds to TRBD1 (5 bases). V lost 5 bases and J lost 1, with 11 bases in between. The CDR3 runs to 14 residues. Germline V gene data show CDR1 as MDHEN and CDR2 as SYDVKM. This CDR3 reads CASSPPTENTEAFF. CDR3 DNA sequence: TGTGCCAGCAGTCCCCCGACAGAGAACACTGAAGCTTTCTTT.

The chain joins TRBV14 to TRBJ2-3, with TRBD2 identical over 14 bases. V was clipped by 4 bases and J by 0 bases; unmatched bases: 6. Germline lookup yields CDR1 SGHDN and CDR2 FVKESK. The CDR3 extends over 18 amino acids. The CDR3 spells CASSPGTSGGLSTDTQYF. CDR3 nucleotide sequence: TGTGCCAGCAGCCCCGGGACTAGCGGGGGCCTAAGCACAGATACGCAGTATTTT. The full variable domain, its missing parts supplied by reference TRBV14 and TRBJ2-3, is EAGVTQFPSHSVIEKGQTVTLRCDPISGHDNLYWYRRVMGKEIKFLLHFVKESKQDESGMPNNRFLAERTGGTYSTLKVQPAELEDSGVYFCASSPGTSGGLSTDTQYFGPGTRLTVL.

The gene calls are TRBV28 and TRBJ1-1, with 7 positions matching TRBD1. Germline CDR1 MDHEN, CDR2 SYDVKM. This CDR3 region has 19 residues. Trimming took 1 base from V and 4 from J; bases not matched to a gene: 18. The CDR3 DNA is TGTGCCAGCAGTTTATTTTCGGGAGGGGGCGCGCGGAGAAGCACTGAAGCTTTCTTT. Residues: CASSLFSGGGARRSTEAFF.

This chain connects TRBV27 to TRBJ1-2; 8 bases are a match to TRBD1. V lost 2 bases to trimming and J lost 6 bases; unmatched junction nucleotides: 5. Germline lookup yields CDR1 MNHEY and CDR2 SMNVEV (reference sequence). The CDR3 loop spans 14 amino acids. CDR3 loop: CASSLRTGSDGYTF. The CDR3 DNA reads TGTGCCAGCAGTTTACGGACAGGGTCAGATGGCTACACCTTC.

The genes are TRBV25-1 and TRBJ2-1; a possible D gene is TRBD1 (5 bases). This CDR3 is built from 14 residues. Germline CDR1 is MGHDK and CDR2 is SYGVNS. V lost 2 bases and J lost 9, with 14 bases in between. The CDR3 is CASSEIQGVGEQFF. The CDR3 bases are TGTGCCAGCAGTGAAATACAAGGGGTGGGTGAGCAGTTCTTC.

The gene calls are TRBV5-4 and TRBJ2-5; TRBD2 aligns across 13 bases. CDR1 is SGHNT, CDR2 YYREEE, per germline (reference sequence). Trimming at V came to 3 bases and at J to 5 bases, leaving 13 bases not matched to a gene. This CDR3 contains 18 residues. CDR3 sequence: CASSSGRTSGGPQETQYF. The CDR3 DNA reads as TGTGCCAGCAGCTCCGGGAGGACTAGCGGGGGACCTCAGGAGACCCAGTACTTC.

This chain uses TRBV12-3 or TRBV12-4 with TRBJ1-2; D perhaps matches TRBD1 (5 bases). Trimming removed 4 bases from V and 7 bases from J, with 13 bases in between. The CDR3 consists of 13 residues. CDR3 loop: CASSSGLGGGYTF. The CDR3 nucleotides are TGTGCCAGCAGTTCGGGCCTCGGGGGTGGCTACACCTTC.

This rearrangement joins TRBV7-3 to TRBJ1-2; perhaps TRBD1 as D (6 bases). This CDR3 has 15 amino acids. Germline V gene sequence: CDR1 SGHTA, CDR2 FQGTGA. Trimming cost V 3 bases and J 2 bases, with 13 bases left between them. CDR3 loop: CASSFGSDRNYGYTF. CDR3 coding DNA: TGTGCCAGCAGCTTCGGGTCCGACAGGAACTATGGCTACACCTTC.

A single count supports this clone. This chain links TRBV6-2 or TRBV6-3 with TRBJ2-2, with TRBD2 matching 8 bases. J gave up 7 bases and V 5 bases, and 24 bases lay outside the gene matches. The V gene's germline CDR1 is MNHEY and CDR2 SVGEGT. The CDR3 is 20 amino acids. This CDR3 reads CASSTIRAGVHRFGSGELFF. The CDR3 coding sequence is TGTGCCAGCAGTACCATCAGAGCGGGAGTTCACCGTTTTGGTAGCGGGGAGCTGTTTTTT.

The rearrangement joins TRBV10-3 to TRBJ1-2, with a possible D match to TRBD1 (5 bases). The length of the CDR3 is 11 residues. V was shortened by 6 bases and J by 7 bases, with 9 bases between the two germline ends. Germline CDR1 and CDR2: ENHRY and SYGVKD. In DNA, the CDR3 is TGTGCCATCAGGGAGGGGCTTGGCTACACCTTC. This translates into CAIREGLGYTF.

CDR3 bases: TGTGCCAGCAGACGGGGTGCCCAAAATGAAAAACTGTTTTTT. It encodes CASRRGAQNEKLFF. The rearrangement links TRBV2 to TRBJ1-4; D is unclear. The V gene lost 6 bases and the J gene lost 5 bases, with 13 bases spanning the gap. Germline CDR1 is SNHLY and CDR2 is FYNNEI. This CDR3 has 14 residues.

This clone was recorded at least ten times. The CDR3 DNA sequence: TGTGCCAGCACCAGCACAACACCCTACGAGCAGTACTTC. This encodes CASTSTTPYEQYF. The chain uses TRBV6-5 and TRBJ2-7; D is undetermined. V was cut by 7 bases and J by 2 bases, with 12 bases left in between. The germline gives CDR1 MNHEY, CDR2 SVGAGI. The length of the CDR3 is 13 residues.

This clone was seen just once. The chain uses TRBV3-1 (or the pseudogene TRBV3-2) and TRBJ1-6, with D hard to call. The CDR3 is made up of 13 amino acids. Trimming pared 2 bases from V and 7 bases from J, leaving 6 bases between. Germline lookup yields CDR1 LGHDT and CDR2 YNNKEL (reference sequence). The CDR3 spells CASSQHGNSPLHF. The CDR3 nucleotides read TGTGCCAGCAGCCAACATGGGAATTCACCCCTCCACTTT.

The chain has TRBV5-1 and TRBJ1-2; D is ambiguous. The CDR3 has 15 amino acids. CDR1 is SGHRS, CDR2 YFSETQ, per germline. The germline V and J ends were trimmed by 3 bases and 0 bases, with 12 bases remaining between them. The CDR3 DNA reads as TGCGCCAGCAGCTATTTCCGAGATCCTAACTATGGCTACACCTTC. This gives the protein CASSYFRDPNYGYTF.

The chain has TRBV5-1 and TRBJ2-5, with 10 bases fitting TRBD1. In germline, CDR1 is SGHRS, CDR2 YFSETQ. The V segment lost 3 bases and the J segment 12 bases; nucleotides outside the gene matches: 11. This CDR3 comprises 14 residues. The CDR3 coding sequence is TGCGCCAGCAGCTGGGGCCGGGACAGGGGCGATAAGTACTTC. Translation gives CASSWGRDRGDKYF.

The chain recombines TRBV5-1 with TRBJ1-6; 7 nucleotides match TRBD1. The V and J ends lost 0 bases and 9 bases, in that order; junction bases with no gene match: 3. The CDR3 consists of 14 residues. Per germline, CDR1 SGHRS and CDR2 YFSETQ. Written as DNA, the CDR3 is TGCGCCAGCAGCTTGGGACAGGGAACTTCACCCCTCCACTTT. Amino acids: CASSLGQGTSPLHF.

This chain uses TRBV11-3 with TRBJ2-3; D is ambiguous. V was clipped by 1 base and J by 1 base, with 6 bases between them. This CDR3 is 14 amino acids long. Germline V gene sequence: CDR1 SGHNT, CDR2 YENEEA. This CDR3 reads CASSLVYGTDTQYF. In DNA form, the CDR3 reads TGTGCCAGCAGCTTAGTTTACGGCACAGATACGCAGTATTTT.

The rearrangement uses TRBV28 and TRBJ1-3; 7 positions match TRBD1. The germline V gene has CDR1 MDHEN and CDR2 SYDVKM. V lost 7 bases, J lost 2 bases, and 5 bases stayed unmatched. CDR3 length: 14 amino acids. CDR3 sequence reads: CASIGGTAGNTIYF. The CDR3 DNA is TGTGCCAGCATAGGCGGGACAGCTGGAAACACCATATATTTT.

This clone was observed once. The CDR3 sequence is CASRDSWNSPLHF. The CDR3 DNA follows: TGTGCCAGCCGGGACAGCTGGAATTCACCCCTCCACTTT. The chain joins TRBV19 to TRBJ1-6; 7 bases agree with TRBD1. The CDR3 is 13 residues long. Trimming at V came to 9 bases and at J to 7 bases, leaving 6 bases not matched to a gene. Per germline, CDR1 LNHDA and CDR2 SQIVND (reference sequence).